A selection of T cell receptor beta chains follows, all from one sample in a study of T cells after yellow fever vaccination. MiXCR, run by TCRdb on the 5' RACE reads, gives a single entry per CDR3 protein. The sample lists around 320,000 distinct CDR3 sequences, roughly 4.3% occurring once. The sequencing here drew on PBMCs, taken 15 days after the yellow fever booster vaccination. These receptors were collected from a man aged 18 to 29 who received the YFV17D yellow fever vaccine. Both conserved end residues are trimmed from each CDR3. Some rows have no size entry. The others give once, few or many, or a class for an expanded clone.

CDR3aa	abundance	v_gene	j_gene
ASSQAQNSDYGYT	NA	TRBV4-2	TRBJ1-2
ASSQGGASGNTIY	NA	TRBV7-2	TRBJ1-3
SARDWETVFAEAF	many	TRBV20-1	TRBJ1-1
ASSLESPAGELF	NA	TRBV5-1	TRBJ2-2
ASSGVQGDTEAF	many	TRBV4-1	TRBJ1-1
ASSQDRAVGTQY	many	TRBV4-3	TRBJ2-5
ASSFDGNTEAF	many	TRBV7-9	TRBJ1-1
SARVVNYGYT	few	TRBV20-1	TRBJ1-2
ASCCPRGASYNEQF	NA	TRBV12-3/TRBV12-4	TRBJ2-1
ASSTRQGVNQPQH	few	TRBV5-6	TRBJ1-5
ASRDQGGSEKLF	many	TRBV12-3/TRBV12-4	TRBJ1-4
ASSQDGLGYANTGELF	NA	TRBV4-3	TRBJ2-2
ASSLRLAGAGETQY	many	TRBV6-6	TRBJ2-5
ASSLVGRQGSSYEQY	many	TRBV7-9	TRBJ2-7
ASRTSGADTQY	few	TRBV6-2/TRBV6-3	TRBJ2-3
ASSTRTGVGETQY	many	TRBV2	TRBJ2-5
ASRRTGGIQETQY	NA	TRBV5-1	TRBJ2-5
AISESWTAIAKNIQY	many	TRBV10-3	TRBJ2-4
SARDLQGETQY	many	TRBV20-1	TRBJ2-5
SARTANYGYT	many	TRBV20-1	TRBJ1-2
SARDPVWGANYGYT	NA	TRBV20-1	TRBJ1-2
ASSPLGLADTDTQY	many	TRBV7-3	TRBJ2-3
ASSSTDSPSGYT	few	TRBV6-6	TRBJ1-2
SGATGWLNTEAF	once	TRBV29-1	TRBJ1-1
ASSGPGYSNQPQH	few	TRBV5-6	TRBJ1-5
SASGPGLGNTGELF	NA	TRBV20-1	TRBJ2-2
ASSSGYRGLNYGYT	few	TRBV27	TRBJ1-2